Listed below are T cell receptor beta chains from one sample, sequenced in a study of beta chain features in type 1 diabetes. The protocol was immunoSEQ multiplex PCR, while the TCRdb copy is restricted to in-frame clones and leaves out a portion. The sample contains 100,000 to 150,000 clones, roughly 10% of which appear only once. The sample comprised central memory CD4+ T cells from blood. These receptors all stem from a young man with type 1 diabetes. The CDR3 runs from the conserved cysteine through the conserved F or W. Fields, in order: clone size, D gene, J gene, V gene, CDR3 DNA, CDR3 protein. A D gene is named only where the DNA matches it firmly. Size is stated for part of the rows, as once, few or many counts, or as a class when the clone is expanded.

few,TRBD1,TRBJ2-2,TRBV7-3,TGTGCCAGCAGCTTAAAGGCGGACAGGGAGACCGGGGAGCTGTTTTTT,CASSLKADRETGELFF
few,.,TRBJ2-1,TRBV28,TGTGCCAGCAGTCCACGACCCGGGACTCCGTCCTACAATGAGCAGTTCTTC,CASSPRPGTPSYNEQFF
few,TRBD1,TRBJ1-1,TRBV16,TGTGCCAGCAGCCAATTGAACAGGGGCACTGAAGCTTTCTTT,CASSQLNRGTEAFF
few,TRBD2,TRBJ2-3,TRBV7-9,TGTGCCAGCAGCACCCAGCGGGGAGGCACAGATACGCAGTATTTT,CASSTQRGGTDTQYF
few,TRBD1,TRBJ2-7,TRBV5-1,TGCGCCAGCAGCTTGGATGGGACAGACGAGCAGTACTTC,CASSLDGTDEQYF
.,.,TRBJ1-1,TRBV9,TGTGCCAGCAGCGCTAGAGTTGGAACTGAAGCTTTCTTT,CASSARVGTEAFF
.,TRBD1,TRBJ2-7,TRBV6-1,TGTGCCAGCAGTGCCTCCGGGACAGGGAGCCCCTACGAGCAGTACTTC,CASSASGTGSPYEQYF
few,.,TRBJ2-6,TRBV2,TGTGCCAGCAATCCGTTCTCTGGGGCCAACGTCCTGACTTTC,CASNPFSGANVLTF
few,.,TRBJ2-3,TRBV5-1,TGCGCCAGCAGCTTGGCCTTGGCAGGGGCAGATACGCAGTATTTT,CASSLALAGADTQYF
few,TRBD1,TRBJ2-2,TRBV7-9,TGTGCCAGCAGCTGGACAGGTTCGGGCACCGGGGAGCTGTTTTTT,CASSWTGSGTGELFF
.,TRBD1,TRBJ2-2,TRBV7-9,TGTGCCAGCAGCCCGGACAGGGGGGGGAACACCGGGGAGCTGTTTTTT,CASSPDRGGNTGELFF
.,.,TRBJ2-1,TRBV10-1,TGCGCCAGCAGTCGGGGGAATGAGCAGTTCTTC,CASSRGNEQFF
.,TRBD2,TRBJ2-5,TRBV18,TGTGCCAGCTCACCTCGGACTAGCGGGGGTGAGACCCAGTACTTC,CASSPRTSGGETQYF
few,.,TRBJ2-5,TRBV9,TGTGCCAGCAGCGAACGGACAGCCAAGGCGGAGACCCAGTACTTC,CASSERTAKAETQYF
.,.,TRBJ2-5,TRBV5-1,TGCGCCAGCAGCTTGGCCGTCGGGAGACAAGAGACCCAGTACTTC,CASSLAVGRQETQYF
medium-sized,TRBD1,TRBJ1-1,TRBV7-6,TGTGCCAGCAGCTTAGACAGGGGCGGAACTGAAGCTTTCTTT,CASSLDRGGTEAFF
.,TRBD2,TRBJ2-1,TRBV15,TGTGCCACCAGCAGACCAAAGAGCTTACTAGCGGGGGGGCGCTCCTACAATGAGCAGTTCTTC,CATSRPKSLLAGGRSYNEQFF